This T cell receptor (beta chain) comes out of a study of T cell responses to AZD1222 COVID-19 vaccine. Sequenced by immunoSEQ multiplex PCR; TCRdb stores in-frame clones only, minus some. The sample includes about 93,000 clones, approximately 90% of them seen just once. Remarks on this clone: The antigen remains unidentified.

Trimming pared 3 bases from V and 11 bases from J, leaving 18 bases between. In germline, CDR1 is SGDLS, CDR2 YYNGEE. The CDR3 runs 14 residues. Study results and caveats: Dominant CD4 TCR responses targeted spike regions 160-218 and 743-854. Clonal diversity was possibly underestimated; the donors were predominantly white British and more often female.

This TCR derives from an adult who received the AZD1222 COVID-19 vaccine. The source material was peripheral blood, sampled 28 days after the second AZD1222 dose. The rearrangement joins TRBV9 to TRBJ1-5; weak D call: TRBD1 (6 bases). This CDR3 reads CASSALGEGVTQHF. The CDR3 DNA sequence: TGTGCCAGCAGCGCCCTAGGGGAGGGGGTGACCCAGCATTTT.